This T cell receptor (beta chain) stems from a study of T cells after posttransplantation cyclophosphamide. The CDR3 contains 14 residues. V lost 4 bases to trimming and J lost 4 bases, with 13 bases between them. Germline V gives CDR1 MDHEN, CDR2 SYDVKM. This clone has at least ten counts. Its antigen is not known. Peripheral blood was collected from the related graft donor on the marrow donation day. Whole-study results and caveats: Later blood repertoires were often dominated by clones from the donor CD8+ memory compartment. TRB overlap between skin or GI tissue T cells and blood was limited. TRB clonality was highly associated with recipient CMV seropositivity and reactivation.

Produced via immunoSEQ multiplex PCR; TCRdb's table is partial and in-frame only. The sample is made up of about 30,000 clones, none counted only once. The sequence derives from a woman aged 55 to 70 in good health, CMV-negative, and a related stem cell transplant donor. The sequenced sample consisted of PBMCs. The V and J genes are TRBV28 and TRBJ1-2; D possibly corresponds to TRBD1 (5 bases). Written as DNA, the CDR3 is TGTGCCAGCAGTTCAAATCAGGGCCCCTATGGCTACACCTTC. Translated: CASSSNQGPYGYTF.